The count of the clone carrying this T cell receptor (beta chain) is one. CDR3 size: 13 residues. Trimming shortened V by 0 bases and J by 6 bases, and 7 bases separated the two germline ends. Germline-derived CDR1 and CDR2 are LGHNT and FRNRAP. This sample is part of a study of shared clonotypes between healthy human individuals. Naive CD8 cells, CD45RO-negative and positively selected for CCR7, excluded terminally differentiated effector memory CD45RA+ cells. The assay was immunoSEQ multiplex PCR, and TCRdb's table has in-frame clones only and misses some. Of some 2.1 million clones detected, around 96% appear once; the ten largest clones hold 0.9% to 1.3%.

Sequenced: naive CD8+ T cells sorted from blood. J is TRBJ2-3 and V is TRBV12-5; D is unclear. The sequence was collected from a man aged 18 to 30 in good health. The CDR3 nucleotides read TGTGCTAGTGGTTTGGTACAGCTGGATACGCAGTATTTT. This gives the protein CASGLVQLDTQYF.